Reported below is one T cell receptor beta chain. Its antigen is unknown. This entry comes from a study of cytomegalovirus exposure and HLA in healthy donors. The study, taken as a whole, reports: In a later analysis, common viral pathogens appeared linked to several of the most significant clusters. Within a later analysis, the majority of CMV-associated TCR beta chains appeared HLA-restricted. In a later analysis, a missense DCLRE1C variant was linked to TCR beta V- and J-gene trimming.

The CDR3 consists of 13 residues. V lost 6 bases and J lost 2, with 10 bases in between. Germline CDR1 and CDR2: SGHRS and YFSETQ. PCR used 60 Vbeta primers and 13 Jbeta primers. Libraries were prepared by immunoSEQ multiplex PCR; TCRdb keeps only in-frame clonotypes and omits some of them. The sample lists approximately 90,000 clones, around four fifths occurring once. There were likely unrecorded immune exposures, though donors were nominally healthy when sampled. This receptor was taken from a male donor in good health and CMV-seronegative. The sample consisted of PBMCs. This rearrangement joins TRBV5-1 to TRBJ2-3; D remains ambiguous. This CDR3 reads CASNTQNTDTQYF. CDR3 in DNA: TGCGCCAGCAATACGCAGAACACAGATACGCAGTATTTT.